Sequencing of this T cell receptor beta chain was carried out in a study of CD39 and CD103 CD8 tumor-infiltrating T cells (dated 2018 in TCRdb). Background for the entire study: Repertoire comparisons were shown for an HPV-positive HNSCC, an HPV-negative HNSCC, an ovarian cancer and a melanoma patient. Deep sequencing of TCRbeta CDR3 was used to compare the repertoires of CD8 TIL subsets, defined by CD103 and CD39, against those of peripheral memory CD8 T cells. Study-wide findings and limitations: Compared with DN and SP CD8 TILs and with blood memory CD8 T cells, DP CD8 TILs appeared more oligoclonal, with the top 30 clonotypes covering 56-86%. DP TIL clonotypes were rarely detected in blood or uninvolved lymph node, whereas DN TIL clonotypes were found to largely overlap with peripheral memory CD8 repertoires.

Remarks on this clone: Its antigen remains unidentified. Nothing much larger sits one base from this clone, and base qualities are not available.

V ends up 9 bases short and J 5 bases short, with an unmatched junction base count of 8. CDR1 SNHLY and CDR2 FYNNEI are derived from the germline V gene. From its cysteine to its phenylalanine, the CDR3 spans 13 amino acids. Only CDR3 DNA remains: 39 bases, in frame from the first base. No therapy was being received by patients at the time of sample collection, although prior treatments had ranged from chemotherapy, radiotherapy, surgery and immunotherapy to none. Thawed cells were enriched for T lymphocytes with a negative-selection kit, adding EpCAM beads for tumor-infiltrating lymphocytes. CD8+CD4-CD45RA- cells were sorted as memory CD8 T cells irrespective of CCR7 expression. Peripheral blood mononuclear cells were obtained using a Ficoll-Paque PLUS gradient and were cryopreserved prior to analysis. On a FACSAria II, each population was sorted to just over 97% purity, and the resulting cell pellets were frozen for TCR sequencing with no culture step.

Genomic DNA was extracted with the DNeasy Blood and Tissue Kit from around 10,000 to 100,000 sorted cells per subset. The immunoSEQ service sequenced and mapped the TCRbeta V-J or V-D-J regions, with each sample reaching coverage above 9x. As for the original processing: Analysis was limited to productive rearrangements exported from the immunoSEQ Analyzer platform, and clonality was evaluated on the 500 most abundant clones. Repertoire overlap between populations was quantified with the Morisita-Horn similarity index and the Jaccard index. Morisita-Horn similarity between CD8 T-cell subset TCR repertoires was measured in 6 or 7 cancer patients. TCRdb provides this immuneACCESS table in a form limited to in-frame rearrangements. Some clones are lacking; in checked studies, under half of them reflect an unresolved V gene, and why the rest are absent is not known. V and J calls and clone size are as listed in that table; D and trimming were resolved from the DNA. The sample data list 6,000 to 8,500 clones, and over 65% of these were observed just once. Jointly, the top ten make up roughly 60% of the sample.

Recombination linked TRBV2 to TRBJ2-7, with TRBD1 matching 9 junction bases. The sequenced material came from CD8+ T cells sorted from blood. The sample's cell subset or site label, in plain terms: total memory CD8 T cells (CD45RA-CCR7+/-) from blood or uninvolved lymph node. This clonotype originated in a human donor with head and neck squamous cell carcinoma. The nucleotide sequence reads TGTGCCAGGGACGGACAGGGGCCCAACGAGCAGTACTTC. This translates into CARDGQGPNEQYF.